This T cell receptor (beta chain) was recorded in a study of vaccination effects on CD4 cells after COVID-19. The table came from immunoSEQ multiplex PCR; TCRdb's copy has only in-frame clones and leaves some out. The sample contains roughly 34,000 clones, around 70% of which appear only once. Once cultured for approximately ten days, the cells underwent separation to obtain CD4+ T cells. In the case of this clone: What it recognizes is unknown.

The sample here was CD4+ T cells from PBMCs cultured without peptide, taken before COVID-19 vaccination. The sequence was obtained from a human donor who received a COVID-19 vaccine.

CDR3 coding DNA: TGTGCCAGCAGCTACCGAGGTTCGAACACTGAAGCTTTCTTT. Its protein is CASSYRGSNTEAFF. The chain recombines TRBV7-2 with TRBJ1-1; D remains ambiguous. The CDR3 has 14 residues. Trimming left V 4 bases short and J 1 base short, with 10 bases between. Germline values: CDR1 SGHTA, CDR2 FQGNSA.